What follows is one T cell receptor beta chain and its context. The sample is drawn from a study of blood T cell repertoires in COVID-19. Source study methods: Amplification of reference gene primers provided the estimated nucleated cell counts. Libraries were prepared by immunoSEQ multiplex PCR; TCRdb keeps only in-frame clonotypes and omits some of them. Clonal size and the V and J genes are those of that table, whereas D and trimming came from the DNA. Found here are 40,000 to 50,000 clones, about 88% of them singletons; the top ten hold approximately 5%. V was clipped by 3 bases and J by 11 bases; unmatched bases: 7. Germline CDR1 reads SGHTA; CDR2 reads FQGTGA. CDR3 length: 13 residues.

The sequenced material came from peripheral blood. The chain carries TRBV7-3 and TRBJ2-1; the match to TRBD1 covers 7 bases. This receptor was identified in a human donor in a cohort sampled during active COVID-19. The DNA of the CDR3 is TGTGCCAGCAGCTTCCCTGAGACAGGGAAGCAGTTCTTC. It encodes CASSFPETGKQFF. Variable domain in full (rest from reference TRBV7-3 and TRBJ2-1): GAGVSQTPSNKVTEKGKYVELRCDPISGHTALYWYRQSLGQGPEFLIYFQGTGAADDSGLPNDRFFAVRPEGSVSTLKIQRTERGDSAVYLCASSFPETGKQFFGPGTRLTVL.